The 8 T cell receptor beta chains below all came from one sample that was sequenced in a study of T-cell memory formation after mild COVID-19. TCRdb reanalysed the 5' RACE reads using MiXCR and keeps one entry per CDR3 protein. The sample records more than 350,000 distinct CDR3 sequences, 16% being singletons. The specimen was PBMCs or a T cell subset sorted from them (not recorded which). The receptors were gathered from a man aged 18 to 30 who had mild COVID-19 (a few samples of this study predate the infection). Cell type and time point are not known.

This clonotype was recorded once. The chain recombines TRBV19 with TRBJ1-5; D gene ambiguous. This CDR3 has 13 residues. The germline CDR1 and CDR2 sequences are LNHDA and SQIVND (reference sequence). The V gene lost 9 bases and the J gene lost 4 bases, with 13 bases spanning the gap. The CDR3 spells CASIGSQNQPQHF. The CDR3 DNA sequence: TGTGCCAGCATAGGGTCGCAAAATCAGCCCCAGCATTTT.

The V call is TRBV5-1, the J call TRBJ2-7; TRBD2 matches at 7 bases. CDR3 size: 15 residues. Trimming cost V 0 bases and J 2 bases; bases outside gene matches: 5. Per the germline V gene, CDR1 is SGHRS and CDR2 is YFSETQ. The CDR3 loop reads CASSLGPAGTYEQYF. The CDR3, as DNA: TGCGCCAGCAGCTTGGGCCCAGCGGGAACCTACGAGCAGTACTTC.

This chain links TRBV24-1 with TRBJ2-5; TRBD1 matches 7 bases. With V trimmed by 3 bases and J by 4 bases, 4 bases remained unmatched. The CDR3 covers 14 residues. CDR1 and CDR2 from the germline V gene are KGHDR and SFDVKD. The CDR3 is CATSDLRQGETQYF. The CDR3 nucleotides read TGTGCCACCAGTGATCTGCGACAGGGAGAGACCCAGTACTTC.

Here the CDR3 DNA reads TGTGCCAGCAGTTTTACTGAGGGCTATGGCTACACCTTC. Amino acids: CASSFTEGYGYTF. The chain is built from TRBV12-3 or TRBV12-4 and TRBJ1-2; the D is unclear. The germline V and J ends were trimmed by 3 bases and 4 bases, with 9 bases remaining between them. This CDR3 spans 13 amino acids.

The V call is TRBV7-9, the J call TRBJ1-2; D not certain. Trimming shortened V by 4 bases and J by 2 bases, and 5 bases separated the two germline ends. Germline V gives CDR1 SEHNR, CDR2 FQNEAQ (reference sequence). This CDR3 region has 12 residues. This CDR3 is CASSWGNYGYTF. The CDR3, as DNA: TGTGCCAGCAGCTGGGGAAACTATGGCTACACCTTC.

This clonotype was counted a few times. The CDR3 is CASSYGYPYEQYF. CDR3 DNA: TGTGCCAGCAGTTACGGGTACCCCTACGAGCAGTACTTC. The chain links TRBV6-2 or TRBV6-3 to TRBJ2-7; D ambiguous. The CDR3 spans 13 residues. Germline CDR1 reads MNHEY; CDR2 reads SVGEGT. The V end was cut by 2 bases, the J end by 2 bases, with 7 bases between.

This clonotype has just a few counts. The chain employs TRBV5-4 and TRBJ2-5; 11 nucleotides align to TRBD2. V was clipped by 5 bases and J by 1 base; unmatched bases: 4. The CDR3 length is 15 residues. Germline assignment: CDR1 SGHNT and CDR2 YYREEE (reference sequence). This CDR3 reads CASSFTSGGQETQYF. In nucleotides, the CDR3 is TGTGCCAGCAGTTTCACTAGCGGGGGCCAAGAGACCCAGTACTTC. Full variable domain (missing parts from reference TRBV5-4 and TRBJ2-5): ETGVTQSPTHLIKTRGQQVTLRCSSQSGHNTVSWYQQALGQGPQFIFQYYREEENGRGNFPPRFSGLQFPNYSSELNVNALELDDSALYLCASSFTSGGQETQYFGPGTRLLVL.

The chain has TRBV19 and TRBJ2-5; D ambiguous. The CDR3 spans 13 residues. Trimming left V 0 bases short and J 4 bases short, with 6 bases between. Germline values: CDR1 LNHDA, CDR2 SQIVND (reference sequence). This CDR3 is CASSIDGTETQYF. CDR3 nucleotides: TGTGCCAGTAGTATAGATGGCACAGAGACCCAGTACTTC. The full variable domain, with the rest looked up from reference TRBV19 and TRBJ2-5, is DGGITQSPKYLFRKEGQNVTLSCEQNLNHDAMYWYRQDPGQGLRLIYYSQIVNDFQKGDIAEGYSVSREKKESFPLTVTSAQKNPTAFYLCASSIDGTETQYFGPGTRLLVL.